In its sample, the clone carrying this TCR beta chain was seen many times. This entry comes from a study of T cells in Graves' hyperthyroidism and ophthalmopathy. Deletions cut 7 bases from V and 0 bases from J, with 16 bases between. Germline lookup yields CDR1 MNHEY and CDR2 SVGEGT. This CDR3 contains 15 residues. Researchers took RNA transcripts and amplified the TCR beta CDR3 regions from them. Researchers ran a first-round RT-PCR on the TCR CDR3 using the HTBI primer set. TCRdb re-called the multiplex PCR reads with MiXCR, one entry per CDR3 protein. The sample lists around 350,000 distinct CDR3 sequences; approximately 20% were seen once.

This sequence joins TRBV6-2 or TRBV6-3 and TRBJ2-7; weak D call: TRBD2 (6 bases). Sequencing was done on a sample of blood. The TCR comes from a woman in her late teens or twenties with Graves' hyperthyroidism. DNA of the CDR3: TGTGCCAGCATTATCTCCCCGGGGGACTCCTACGAGCAGTACTTC. It translates to CASIISPGDSYEQYF.